Presented here are 15 T cell receptor beta chains from one specimen sequenced in a study of T-cell memory formation after mild COVID-19. TCRdb analysed the 5' RACE reads with MiXCR anew, one entry per CDR3 protein. The repertoire consists of under 300,000 distinct CDR3 sequences, with around 8% occurring once and the leading ten covering around a fifth. Input material: PBMCs or a T cell subset sorted from them (not recorded which). Receptor source: a man between 18 and 29 years old who had mild COVID-19 (a few samples of this study predate the infection). Cell type and time point are not known.

This clonotype was recorded at least ten times. V is TRBV7-8 and J is TRBJ2-1; D is perhaps TRBD2 (6 bases). Deletions cut 5 bases from V and 0 bases from J, with 11 bases between. Per germline, CDR1 SGHVS and CDR2 FQNEAQ. CDR3 length: 15 amino acids. Here the CDR3 reads CASSPWGGSYNEQFF. The CDR3 DNA follows: TGTGCCAGCAGCCCCTGGGGAGGCTCCTACAATGAGCAGTTCTTC.

The chain joins TRBV5-1 to TRBJ2-7; the match to TRBD1 covers 8 bases. Germline CDR1 is SGHRS and CDR2 is YFSETQ. This CDR3 has 13 amino acids. Trimming took 4 bases from V and 4 from J; bases not matched to a gene: 4. CDR3 residues: CASSTGQGYEQYV. The CDR3, as DNA: TGCGCCAGCAGCACAGGACAGGGTTACGAGCAGTACGTC.

This clonotype was detected many times. V gene TRBV6-4 combines with J gene TRBJ2-3, with D perhaps TRBD1 (6 bases). The CDR3 has 13 residues. Germline lookup yields CDR1 MRHNA and CDR2 SNTAGT. The V end was cut by 6 bases, the J end by 1 base, with 8 bases between. This CDR3 is CASSNRGTDTQYF. The CDR3 DNA is TGTGCCAGCAGCAACAGGGGCACAGATACGCAGTATTTT.

This clonotype was seen a handful of times. The chain is built from TRBV18 and TRBJ2-5, with 8 bases lining up with TRBD1. This CDR3 contains 15 residues. Germline-derived CDR1 and CDR2 are KGHSH and LQKENI. The J segment lost 5 bases and the V segment lost 2 bases, leaving 7 bases of the junction unmatched. CDR3: CASSPLDRAGETQYF. The CDR3, as DNA: TGTGCCAGCTCACCATTGGACAGGGCTGGGGAGACCCAGTACTTC.

The chain joins TRBV7-6 to TRBJ2-2; TRBD1 matches at 9 bases. CDR1 and CDR2 (germline): SGHVS, FNYEAQ. The CDR3 runs 17 residues. V shed 0 bases and J 5 bases; nucleotides not matched to a gene: 7. Here the CDR3 reads CASSLASGTGLTGELFF. In nucleotides, the CDR3 is TGTGCCAGCAGCTTAGCCTCTGGGACAGGGTTGACCGGGGAGCTGTTTTTT.

J is TRBJ2-7 and V is TRBV27; TRBD1 aligns across 7 bases. This CDR3 has 13 amino acids. Trimming cost V 5 bases and J 7 bases; bases outside gene matches: 8. CDR1 is MNHEY and CDR2 is SMNVEV in the germline V gene (reference sequence). CDR3 in amino acids: CASSETGSGEQYF. CDR3 nucleotides: TGTGCCAGCAGTGAGACAGGGTCGGGGGAGCAGTACTTC.

The V gene is TRBV27, the J gene TRBJ1-6; D might be TRBD1 (5 bases). From germline, CDR1 is MNHEY and CDR2 SMNVEV (reference sequence). This CDR3 has 12 residues. Deletions cut 3 bases from V and 11 bases from J, with 8 bases between. In DNA form, the CDR3 reads TGTGCCAGCAGTTTCGGGGGGGCACCCCTCCACTTT. This codes for CASSFGGAPLHF.

V gene TRBV6-2 or TRBV6-3 combines with J gene TRBJ2-2; D is possibly TRBD1 (5 bases). Germline-derived CDR1 and CDR2 are MNHEY and SVGEGT. The V end lost 7 bases, the J end lost 2 bases, and 11 bases lay between the germline ends. The CDR3 loop spans 14 amino acids. CDR3 sequence (DNA): TGTGCCAGCAACGACAGACTCAACACCGGGGAGCTGTTTTTT. Translated, it gives CASNDRLNTGELFF.

This clonotype was counted ten times or more. The chain uses TRBV4-3 and TRBJ2-3; D remains ambiguous. The CDR3 is 15 amino acids. The germline V and J ends were trimmed by 0 bases and 0 bases, with 7 bases remaining between them. Germline CDR1 is LGHNA and CDR2 is YSLEER. The CDR3 reads CASSQDRTSTDTQYF. The DNA for the CDR3 is TGCGCCAGCAGCCAAGATCGTACTAGCACAGATACGCAGTATTTT.

A few counts support this clonotype. Germline and junction disagree at one end, which may indicate a read error. V is TRBV7-7 and J is TRBJ2-5; 9 bases match TRBD1. Germline assignment: CDR1 SSHAT and CDR2 FNYEAQ (reference sequence). The CDR3 has 15 residues. The CDR3 coding sequence is TGTGCTAGCAGCCCGACGACAGGGGGCCAAGAGACCCAGTACTTC. Translation gives CASSPTTGGQETQYF. Filled out from reference TRBV7-7 and TRBJ2-5, the complete variable domain reads GAGVSQSPRYKVTKRGQDVTLRCDPISSHATLYWYQQALGQGPEFLTYFNYEAQPDKSGLPSDRFSAERPEGSISTLTIQRTEQRDSAMYRCASSPTTGGQETQYFGPGTRLLVL.

This clonotype was recorded at least ten times. This chain links TRBV20-1 with TRBJ2-5; 15 bases are a match to TRBD2. Trimming removed 6 bases from V and 9 bases from J; junction bases left unmatched: 14. The CDR3 consists of 16 residues. The germline CDR1 and CDR2 sequences are DFQATT and SNEGSKA (reference sequence). This CDR3 is CSAAGLAGGRNKAQYF. The DNA for the CDR3 is TGCAGTGCGGCGGGACTAGCGGGGGGACGCAATAAGGCCCAGTACTTC.

This rearrangement joins TRBV12-3 or TRBV12-4 to TRBJ2-2; D could derive from TRBD1 or TRBD2 (5 bases each). Trimming removed 4 bases from V and 0 bases from J, with 12 bases in between. The length of the CDR3 is 16 residues. In DNA, the CDR3 is TGTGCCAGCAGTTCAGGGACCGGGACGAACACCGGGGAGCTGTTTTTT. It encodes CASSSGTGTNTGELFF.

This clonotype came up a few times. This chain links TRBV12-3 or TRBV12-4 with TRBJ1-2, with D possibly matching TRBD1 (6 bases). Trimming stripped 1 base from V and 5 bases from J, with 14 bases between. The CDR3 is made up of 15 amino acids. The CDR3 sequence: CASSLEQGIQYGYTF. The CDR3 region has the DNA TGTGCCAGCAGTTTAGAGCAGGGGATACAGTATGGCTACACCTTC.

This clonotype was recorded a few times. V gene TRBV7-2 combines with J gene TRBJ2-3, with TRBD2 matching over 15 bases. V gave up 5 bases and J gave up 7 bases; unmatched junction bases: 10. The germline CDR1 and CDR2 sequences are SGHTA and FQGNSA. The length of the CDR3 is 17 residues. The CDR3 nucleotides are TGTGCCAGCAGCCTGAGATGGACTAGCGGGGGGGAGAATACGCAGTATTTT. Protein product: CASSLRWTSGGENTQYF.

This clonotype was detected only a few times. The chain links TRBV7-6 to TRBJ2-2; 8 nucleotides align to TRBD1. The V segment lost 5 bases and the J segment 3 bases; nucleotides outside the gene matches: 2. The CDR3 length is 14 residues. Germline CDR1 and CDR2: SGHVS and FNYEAQ. This CDR3 reads CASSRTGYTGELFF. The CDR3 DNA follows: TGTGCCAGCAGCAGGACAGGGTACACCGGGGAGCTGTTTTTT.